One and the same sample provided the 10 T cell receptor beta chains below, sequenced in a study of CD8+CD57+ T cells in acquired aplastic anemia. CD8+CD57+ cell expansion had been shown by flow cytometry in patients chosen for sequencing. For CDR3 and TCR beta VDJ profiling, genomic DNA was the template used. Each CDR3 protein is one row after TCRdb ran MiXCR on the reads. The table records 95,000 to 150,000 distinct CDR3 sequences, 45% to 60% of them present only once. The specimen was sorted CD4+, CD8+, or CD8+CD57+ T cells (not recorded which) from PBMCs. The receptor source for this set is a human donor with aplastic anemia.

This clonotype appeared many times. The J gene is TRBJ1-3, the V gene TRBV19; 8 bases fit TRBD1. The V gene's germline CDR1 is LNHDA and CDR2 SQIVND (reference sequence). The trim removed 7 bases at V and 4 bases at J, leaving 15 bases unmatched. The CDR3 totals 17 residues. Here the CDR3 reads CASIPFPDRVRGNTIYF. CDR3 in DNA: TGTGCCAGTATACCCTTCCCGGACAGGGTACGGGGAAACACCATATATTTT. The full variable domain, rest sourced from reference TRBV19 and TRBJ1-3, is DGGITQSPKYLFRKEGQNVTLSCEQNLNHDAMYWYRQDPGQGLRLIYYSQIVNDFQKGDIAEGYSVSREKKESFPLTVTSAQKNPTAFYLCASIPFPDRVRGNTIYFGEGSWLTVV.

This clonotype was seen at least ten times. The CDR3 spells CASSAASFYEQYF. In DNA, the CDR3 is TGTGCCAGCAGTGCCGCCAGCTTCTACGAGCAGTACTTC. The chain has TRBV2 and TRBJ2-7; no firm D call. CDR1 SNHLY and CDR2 FYNNEI come from the germline V gene. The CDR3 extends over 13 amino acids. V shed 4 bases and J shed 3 bases, with 10 bases lying between them.

The chain combines TRBV5-5 with TRBJ1-6; TRBD1 is a possible D gene (5 bases). V lost 0 bases and J lost 7, with 11 bases in between. From germline, CDR1 is SGHKS and CDR2 YYEKEE (reference sequence). The CDR3 totals 15 residues. The CDR3 bases are TGTGCCAGCAGCTTGGCAGGGCTCGAGAATTCACCCCTCCACTTT. This encodes CASSLAGLENSPLHF.

The gene calls are TRBV10-3 and TRBJ2-7; 12 bases align to TRBD2. CDR1 is ENHRY, CDR2 SYGVKD, per germline. The V segment lost 5 bases and the J segment 4 bases; nucleotides outside the gene matches: 12. The length of the CDR3 is 17 residues. This CDR3 is CAISPSSGRASGYEQYF. CDR3 bases: TGTGCCATCAGTCCCTCTAGCGGGAGGGCCTCGGGATACGAGCAGTACTTC.

V gene TRBV10-3 combines with J gene TRBJ1-2; D gene unclear. The CDR3 has 15 amino acids. Germline CDR1 ENHRY, CDR2 SYGVKD. Trimming took 3 bases from V and 8 from J, leaving 19 bases between them. The CDR3 DNA sequence: TGTGCCATCAGTGAATATCAAGGGAATGTAGGAGGCTACACCTTC. Its protein is CAISEYQGNVGGYTF.

This clonotype was recorded a few times. The chain couples TRBV10-2 to TRBJ2-1, with 8 bases identical to TRBD2. The trim removed 8 bases at V and 2 bases at J, leaving 2 bases unmatched. The CDR3 is 13 residues long. Germline-derived CDR1 and CDR2 are WSHSY and SAAADI. The CDR3 loop is CASREGTYNEQFF. The CDR3, as DNA: TGCGCCAGCCGGGAGGGGACCTACAATGAGCAGTTCTTC.

The gene calls are TRBV24-1 and TRBJ2-7; D is perhaps TRBD1 (5 bases). Germline values: CDR1 KGHDR, CDR2 SFDVKD. This CDR3 region has 14 residues. The ends were cut back, 3 bases at V and 4 bases at J, with 12 bases in the middle. The CDR3 bases are TGTGCCACCAGTGATCCAAATGACAGTTACGAGCAGTACTTC. This gives the protein CATSDPNDSYEQYF.

This clonotype has just a few counts. The chain combines TRBV25-1 with TRBJ1-2; D is uncertain. Germline lookup yields CDR1 MGHDK and CDR2 SYGVNS. With 2 bases removed from V and 6 bases from J, the gap between germline ends came to 16 bases. The CDR3 has 15 residues. CDR3 sequence (DNA): TGTGCCAGCAGTGAAGGGATGCACTCGTTGGATGGCTACACCTTC. Protein product: CASSEGMHSLDGYTF.

At least ten counts were recorded for this clonotype. The genes are TRBV29-1 and TRBJ1-2; perhaps TRBD1 as D (6 bases). The germline gives CDR1 SQVTM, CDR2 ANQGSEA. Trimming removed 6 bases at V and 3 bases at J, with 14 bases between. The CDR3 covers 13 residues. The CDR3 loop reads CSVLMTGHYGYTF. The CDR3 coding sequence is TGCAGCGTGCTAATGACAGGACACTATGGCTACACCTTC. The complete variable domain, with remaining parts taken from reference TRBV29-1 and TRBJ1-2, reads SAVISQKPSRDICQRGTSLTIQCQVDSQVTMMFWYRQQPGQSLTLIATANQGSEATYESGFVIDKFPISRPNLTFSTLTVSNMSPEDSSIYLCSVLMTGHYGYTFGSGTRLTVV.

This clonotype came up a few times. This chain uses TRBV10-3 with TRBJ2-2; D remains ambiguous. Trimming shortened V by 4 bases and J by 1 base, and 7 bases separated the two germline ends. CDR3 length: 14 amino acids. From germline, CDR1 is ENHRY and CDR2 SYGVKD. The DNA of the CDR3 is TGTGCCATCAGTGTTTTAGTGAACACCGGGGAGCTGTTTTTT. Translation: CAISVLVNTGELFF.